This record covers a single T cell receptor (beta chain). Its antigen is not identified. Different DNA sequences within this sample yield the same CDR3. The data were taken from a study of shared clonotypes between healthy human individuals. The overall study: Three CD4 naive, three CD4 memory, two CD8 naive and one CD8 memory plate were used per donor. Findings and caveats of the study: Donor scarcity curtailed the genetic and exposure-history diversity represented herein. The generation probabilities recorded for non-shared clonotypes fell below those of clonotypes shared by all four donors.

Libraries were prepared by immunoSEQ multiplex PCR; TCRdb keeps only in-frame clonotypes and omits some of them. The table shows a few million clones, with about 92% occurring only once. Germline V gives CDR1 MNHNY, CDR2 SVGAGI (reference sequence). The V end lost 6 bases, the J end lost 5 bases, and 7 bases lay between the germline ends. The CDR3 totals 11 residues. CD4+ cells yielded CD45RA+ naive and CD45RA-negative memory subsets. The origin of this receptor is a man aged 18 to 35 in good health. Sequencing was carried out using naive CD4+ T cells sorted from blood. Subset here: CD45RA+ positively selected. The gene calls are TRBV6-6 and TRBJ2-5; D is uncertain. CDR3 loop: CASSSEETQYF. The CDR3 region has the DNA TGTGCCAGCAGCTCTGAGGAGACCCAGTACTTC.